This T cell receptor beta chain emerged from a study of molecular identifiers for immune sequencing clone quantification. Points from the study as a whole: Beyond 20 RNA copies, clones held over 98% of effector molecules, compared with under 1% in naive cells.

Germline loops: CDR1 SGHTS, CDR2 YDEGEE. CDR3 length: 16 amino acids. The J segment lost 2 bases and the V segment lost 3 bases, leaving 9 bases of the junction unmatched. This clonotype turned up a few times. Its antigen remains unidentified. Generation of bulk TCR libraries relied on previously described methods and listed TCR primers. TCRdb re-called the PCR reads with MiXCR, one entry per CDR3 protein. This sample carries 460,000 or so distinct CDR3 sequences, roughly 23% of them seen once, and the ten largest clones take 0.7% to 1%. The rearrangement links TRBV5-8 to TRBJ2-7; 9 bases are a match to TRBD1. The sample consisted of naive CD8+ T cells from blood, with Jurkat cell RNA spiked in. Subset specified: FACS-sorted CD8+CD4-CCR7+CD45RA+ naive T cells. The sequence was collected from a human donor in good health. Some libraries in this study had Jurkat cell RNA spiked in. The CDR3 protein is CASSYDRGGITYEQYF. The CDR3 nucleotides read TGTGCCAGCAGCTACGACAGGGGGGGGATCACCTACGAGCAGTACTTC. The whole variable domain, filled in from reference TRBV5-8 and TRBJ2-7, reads EAGVTQSPTHLIKTRGQQATLRCSPISGHTSVYWYQQALGLGLQFLLWYDEGEERNRGNFPPRFSGRQFPNYSSELNVNALELEDSALYLCASSYDRGGITYEQYFGPGTRLTVT.